These 2 T cell receptor beta chains share one sample of origin, sequenced in a study of shared clonotypes between healthy human individuals. Using immunoSEQ multiplex PCR, the repertoire was profiled, and TCRdb retains in-frame clones only, with some absent. The sample lists over a million clones, roughly 96% seen once, with roughly 1.2% in the top ten. The specimen was naive CD4+ T cells sorted from blood. Subset described: CD45RA+ positively selected. These receptors were collected from a man aged 30-40 years in good health.

The V call is TRBV25-1, the J call TRBJ1-5; D uncertain. Per the germline V gene, CDR1 is MGHDK and CDR2 is SYGVNS. The CDR3 has 14 amino acids. V was pared by 2 bases and J by 0 bases, with 5 bases between. This CDR3 reads CASSEPGSNQPQHF. The CDR3 DNA reads TGTGCCAGCAGTGAACCCGGTAGCAATCAGCCCCAGCATTTT.

With regard to this clone: Other DNA sequences within the sample encode an identical CDR3. The rearrangement uses TRBV7-9 and TRBJ2-2; D is unclear. The V end lost 1 base, the J end lost 2 bases, and 5 bases lay between the germline ends. The CDR3 runs 14 residues. Germline lookup yields CDR1 SEHNR and CDR2 FQNEAQ (reference sequence). CDR3 region: CASSLGGNTGELFF. CDR3 in DNA: TGTGCCAGCAGCTTAGGTGGAAACACCGGGGAGCTGTTTTTT.